The present T cell receptor beta chain was sequenced within a study of blood T cell repertoires in COVID-19. As handled by the study authors: Reference gene primer amplification gave estimated nucleated cell counts. Produced via immunoSEQ multiplex PCR; TCRdb's table is partial and in-frame only. The V and J calls and the clone size are those of that table, but D and trimming were determined from the DNA. The table records about 150,000 clones, around four fifths of them present only once. The CDR3 is 13 residues long. With 5 bases removed from V and 5 bases from J, the gap between germline ends came to 12 bases. Germline CDR1 MNHEY, CDR2 SVGAGI.

The chain couples TRBV6-5 to TRBJ2-5; tentatively, D is TRBD1 (6 bases). Sequenced material: peripheral blood. The sequence was collected from a man between 65 and 85 years old who had recovered from COVID-19. The CDR3 DNA follows: TGTGCCAGCAGTCCGGCCCAGGGGGAGACCCAGTACTTC. Its protein is CASSPAQGETQYF.